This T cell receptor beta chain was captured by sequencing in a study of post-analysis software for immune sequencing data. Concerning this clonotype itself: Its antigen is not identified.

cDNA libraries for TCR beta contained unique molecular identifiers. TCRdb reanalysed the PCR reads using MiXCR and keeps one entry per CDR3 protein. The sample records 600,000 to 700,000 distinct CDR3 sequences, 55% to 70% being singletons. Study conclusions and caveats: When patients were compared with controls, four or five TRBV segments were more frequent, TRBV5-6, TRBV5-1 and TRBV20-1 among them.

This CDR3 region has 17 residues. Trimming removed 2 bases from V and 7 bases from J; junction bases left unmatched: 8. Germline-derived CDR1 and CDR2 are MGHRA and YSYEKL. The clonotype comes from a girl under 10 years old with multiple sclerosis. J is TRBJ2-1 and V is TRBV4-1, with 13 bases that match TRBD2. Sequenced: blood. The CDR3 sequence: CASSQIGGLAGANEQFF. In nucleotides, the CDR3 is TGCGCCAGCAGCCAAATAGGAGGACTAGCGGGAGCTAATGAGCAGTTCTTC.